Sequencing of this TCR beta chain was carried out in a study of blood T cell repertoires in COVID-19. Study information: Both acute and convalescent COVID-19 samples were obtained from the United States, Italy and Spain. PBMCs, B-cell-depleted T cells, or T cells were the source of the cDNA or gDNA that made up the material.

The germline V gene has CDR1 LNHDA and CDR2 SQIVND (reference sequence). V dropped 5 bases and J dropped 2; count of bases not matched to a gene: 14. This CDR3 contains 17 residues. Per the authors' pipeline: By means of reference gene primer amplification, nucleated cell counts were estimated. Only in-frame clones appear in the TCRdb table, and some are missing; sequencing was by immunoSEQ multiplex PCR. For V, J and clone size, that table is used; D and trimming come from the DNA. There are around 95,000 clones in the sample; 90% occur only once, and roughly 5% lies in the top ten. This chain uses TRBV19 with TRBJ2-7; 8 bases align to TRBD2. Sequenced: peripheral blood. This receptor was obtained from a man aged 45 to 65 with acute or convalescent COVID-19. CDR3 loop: CASSSRPFSGKTYEQYF. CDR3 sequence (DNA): TGTGCCAGTAGTTCCCGCCCCTTTAGCGGGAAAACCTACGAGCAGTACTTC.